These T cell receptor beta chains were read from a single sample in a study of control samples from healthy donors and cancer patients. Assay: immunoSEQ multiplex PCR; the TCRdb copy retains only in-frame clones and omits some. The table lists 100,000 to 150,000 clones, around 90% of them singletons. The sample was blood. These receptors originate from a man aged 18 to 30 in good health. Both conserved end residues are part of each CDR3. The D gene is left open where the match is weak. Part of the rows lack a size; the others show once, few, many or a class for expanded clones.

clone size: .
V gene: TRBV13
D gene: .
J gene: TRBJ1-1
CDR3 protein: CASSLGIRGIYEAFF
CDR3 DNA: TGTGCCAGCAGCTTAGGTATCCGGGGGATATATGAAGCTTTCTTT

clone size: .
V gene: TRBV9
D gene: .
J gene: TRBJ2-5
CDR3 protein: CASSAGELQETQYF
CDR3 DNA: TGTGCCAGCAGCGCCGGGGAGCTCCAAGAGACCCAGTACTTC

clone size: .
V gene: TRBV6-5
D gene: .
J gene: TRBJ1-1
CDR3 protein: CASIGGGAYTEAFF
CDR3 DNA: TGTGCCAGCATCGGAGGGGGGGCTTACACTGAAGCTTTCTTT

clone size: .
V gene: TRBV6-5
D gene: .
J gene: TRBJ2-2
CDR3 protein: CASSYKPGRGTGELFF
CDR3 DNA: TGTGCCAGCAGTTACAAGCCGGGACGAGGAACCGGGGAGCTGTTTTTT

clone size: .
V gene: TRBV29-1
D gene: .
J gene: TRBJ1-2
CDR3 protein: CSVAGSEKNGYTF
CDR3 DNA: TGCAGCGTGGCAGGGTCGGAAAAAAATGGCTACACCTTC

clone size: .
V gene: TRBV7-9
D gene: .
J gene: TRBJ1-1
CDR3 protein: CASSLYANTEAFF
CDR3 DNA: TGTGCCAGCAGCTTATATGCGAACACTGAAGCTTTCTTT

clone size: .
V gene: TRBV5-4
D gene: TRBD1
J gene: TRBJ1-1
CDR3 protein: CASSWEGATEAFF
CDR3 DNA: TGTGCCAGCAGCTGGGAGGGGGCCACTGAAGCTTTCTTT

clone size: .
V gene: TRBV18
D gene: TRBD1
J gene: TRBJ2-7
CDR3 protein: CASSETGGHYEQYF
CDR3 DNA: TGTGCCAGCTCAGAGACAGGGGGTCACTACGAGCAGTACTTC

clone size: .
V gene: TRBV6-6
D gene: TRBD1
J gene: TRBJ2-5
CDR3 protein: CASSDRDRVQETQYF
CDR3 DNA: TGTGCCAGCAGTGACCGGGACAGGGTCCAAGAGACCCAGTACTTC

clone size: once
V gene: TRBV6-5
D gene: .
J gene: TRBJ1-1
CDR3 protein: CAISDGWGTEAFF
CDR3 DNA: TGTGCCATCAGCGACGGATGGGGGACTGAAGCTTTCTTT

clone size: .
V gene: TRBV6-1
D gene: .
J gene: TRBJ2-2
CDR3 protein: CASSEQEVNTGELFF
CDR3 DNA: TGTGCCAGCAGTGAACAGGAGGTTAACACCGGGGAGCTGTTTTTT

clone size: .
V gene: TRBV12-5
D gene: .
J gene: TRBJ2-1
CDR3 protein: CASGLKVLDSYNEQFF
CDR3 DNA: TGTGCTAGTGGTTTAAAAGTCCTCGACTCCTACAATGAGCAGTTCTTC

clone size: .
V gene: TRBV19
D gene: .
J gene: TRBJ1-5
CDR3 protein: CATEPTLGGINQPQHF
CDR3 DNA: TGTGCCACCGAACCGACCTTGGGGGGCATCAATCAGCCCCAGCATTTT

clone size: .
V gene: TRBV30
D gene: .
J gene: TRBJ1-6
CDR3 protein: CAWSRDGNSPLHF
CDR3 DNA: TGTGCCTGGAGCCGGGACGGTAATTCACCCCTCCACTTT